This entry concerns a single TCR beta chain. These data originate in a study of blood T cell repertoires in COVID-19. Germline V CDR1 and CDR2: WNHNN, SYGVQD (reference sequence). The CDR3 totals 14 residues. V gave up 5 bases and J gave up 7 bases; unmatched junction bases: 10. Clones were read by immunoSEQ multiplex PCR, and TCRdb kept only the in-frame ones, dropping some. The sample has about 59,000 clones; more than 75% are singletons. The specimen was peripheral blood. The receptor's source is a man between 60 and 70 years old with acute or convalescent COVID-19. The gene calls are TRBV10-1 and TRBJ2-7, with 8 nucleotides matching TRBD1. CDR3 in amino acids: CASSFGQGAGEQYF. In DNA, the CDR3 is TGCGCCAGCAGTTTCGGACAGGGAGCTGGAGAGCAGTACTTC.